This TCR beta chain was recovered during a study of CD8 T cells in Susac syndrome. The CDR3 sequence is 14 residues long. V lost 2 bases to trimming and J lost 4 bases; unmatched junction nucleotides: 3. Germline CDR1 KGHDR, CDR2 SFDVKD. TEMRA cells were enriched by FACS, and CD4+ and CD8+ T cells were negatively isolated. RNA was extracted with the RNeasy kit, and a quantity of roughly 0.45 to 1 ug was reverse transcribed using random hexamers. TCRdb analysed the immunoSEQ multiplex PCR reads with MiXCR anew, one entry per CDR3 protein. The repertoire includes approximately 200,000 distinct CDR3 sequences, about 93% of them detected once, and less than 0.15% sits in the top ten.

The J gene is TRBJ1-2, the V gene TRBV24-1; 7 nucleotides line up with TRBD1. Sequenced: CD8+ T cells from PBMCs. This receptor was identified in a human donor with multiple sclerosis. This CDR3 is CATSDWDRSYGYTF. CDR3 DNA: TGTGCCACCAGTGATTGGGACAGATCCTATGGCTACACCTTC.